This TCR beta chain was found in a study of CD8 T cells in ankylosing spondylitis. This clonotype was detected once. Its antigen remains unidentified. TCRdb ran MiXCR on the 5' RACE reads and lists one entry per CDR3 protein. The data show hundreds of thousands of distinct CDR3 sequences, approximately 12% seen once. Study outcomes and limitations: Ankylosing spondylitis blood appeared to carry a characteristic TCR beta motif of roughly 8 highly homologous variants. Reportedly, significant enrichment of disease-linked clones occurred in matched ankylosing spondylitis synovial fluid.

Germline lookup yields CDR1 LNHDA and CDR2 SQIVND (reference sequence). The CDR3 contains 12 residues. V shed 4 bases and J shed 7 bases, with 8 bases lying between them. The chain is built from TRBV19 and TRBJ1-3; D is undetermined. The sequencing sample was made of blood, either unsorted or a sorted T cell fraction (not recorded which). The receptor comes from a male donor with ankylosing spondylitis. CDR3 in DNA: TGTGCCAGTAGTACCGCCGCGAACACCATATATTTT. Protein sequence: CASSTAANTIYF.